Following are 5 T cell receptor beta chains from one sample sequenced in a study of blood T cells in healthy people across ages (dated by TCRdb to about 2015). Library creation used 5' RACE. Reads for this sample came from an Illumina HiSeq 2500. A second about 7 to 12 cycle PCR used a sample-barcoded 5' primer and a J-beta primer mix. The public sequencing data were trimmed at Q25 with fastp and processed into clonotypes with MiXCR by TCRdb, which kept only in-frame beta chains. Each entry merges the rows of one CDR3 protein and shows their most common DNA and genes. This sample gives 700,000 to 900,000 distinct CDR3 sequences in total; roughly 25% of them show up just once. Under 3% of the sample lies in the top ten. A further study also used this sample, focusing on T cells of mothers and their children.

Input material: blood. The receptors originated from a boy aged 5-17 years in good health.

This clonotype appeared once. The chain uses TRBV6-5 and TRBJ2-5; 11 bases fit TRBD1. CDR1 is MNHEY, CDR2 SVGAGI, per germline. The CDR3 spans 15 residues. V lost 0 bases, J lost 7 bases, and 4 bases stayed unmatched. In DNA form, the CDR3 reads TGTGCCAGCAGTTACTCAGGGACAGGGGGAGGGACCCAGTACTTC. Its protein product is CASSYSGTGGGTQYF.

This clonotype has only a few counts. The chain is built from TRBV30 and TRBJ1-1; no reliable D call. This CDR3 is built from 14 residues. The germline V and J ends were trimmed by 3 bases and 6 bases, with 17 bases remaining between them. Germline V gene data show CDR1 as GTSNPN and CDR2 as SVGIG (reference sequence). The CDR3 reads CAWSDPRRPPEAFF. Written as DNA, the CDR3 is TGTGCCTGGAGCGACCCGCGGCGGCCGCCTGAAGCTTTCTTT.

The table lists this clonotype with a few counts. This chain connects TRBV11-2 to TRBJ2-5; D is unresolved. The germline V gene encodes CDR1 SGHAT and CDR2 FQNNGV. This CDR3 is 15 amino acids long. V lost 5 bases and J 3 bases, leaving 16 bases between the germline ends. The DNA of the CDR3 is TGTGCCAGCAGCCCCCTGGGTAGGGTAAAAGAGACCCAGTACTTC. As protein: CASSPLGRVKETQYF.

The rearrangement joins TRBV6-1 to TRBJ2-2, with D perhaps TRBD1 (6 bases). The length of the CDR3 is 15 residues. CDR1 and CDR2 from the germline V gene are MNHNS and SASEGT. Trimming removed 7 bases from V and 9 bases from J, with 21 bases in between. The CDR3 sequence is CASIQLPTGTRELFF. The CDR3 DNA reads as TGTGCCAGCATTCAACTTCCCACCGGGACAAGGGAGCTGTTTTTT.

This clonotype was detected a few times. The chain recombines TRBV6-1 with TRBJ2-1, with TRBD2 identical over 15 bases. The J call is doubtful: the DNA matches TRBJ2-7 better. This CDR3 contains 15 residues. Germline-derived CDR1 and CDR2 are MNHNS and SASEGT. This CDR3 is CASSPGLAGGDEQYF. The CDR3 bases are TGTGCCAGCAGCCCCGGACTAGCGGGGGGGGACGAGCAGTACTTC.